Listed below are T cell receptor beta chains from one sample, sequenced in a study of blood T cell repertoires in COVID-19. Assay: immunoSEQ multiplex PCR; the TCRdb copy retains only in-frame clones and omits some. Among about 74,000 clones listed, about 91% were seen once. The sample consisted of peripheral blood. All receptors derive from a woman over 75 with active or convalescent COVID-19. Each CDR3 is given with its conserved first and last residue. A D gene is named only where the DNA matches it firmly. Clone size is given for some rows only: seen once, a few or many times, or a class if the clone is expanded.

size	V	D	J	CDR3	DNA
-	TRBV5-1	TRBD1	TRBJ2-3	CASSLDRASTDTQYF	TGCGCCAGCAGCCTGGACAGGGCTAGCACAGATACGCAGTATTTT
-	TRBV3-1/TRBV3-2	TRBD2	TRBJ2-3	CASSQGSGGPLLTDTQYF	TGTGCCAGCAGCCAAGGTTCGGGAGGTCCCCTACTCACAGATACGCAGTATTTT
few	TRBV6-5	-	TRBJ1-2	CASSYSVRGYGYTF	TGTGCCAGCAGTTACTCGGTACGGGGATATGGCTACACCTTC
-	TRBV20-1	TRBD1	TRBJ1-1	CSASGGQGAGAFF	TGCAGTGCTAGTGGGGGACAGGGGGCAGGAGCTTTCTTT
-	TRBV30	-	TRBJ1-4	CARGGPRGEKLFF	TGTGCCCGCGGGGGGCCACGTGGTGAAAAACTGTTTTTT
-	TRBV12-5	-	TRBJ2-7	CASGPFNGRVSEQYF	TGTGCTAGTGGACCTTTCAATGGCAGGGTGAGCGAGCAGTACTTC
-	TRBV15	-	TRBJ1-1	CATSRDRQANTEAFF	TGTGCCACCAGCAGAGATCGTCAGGCGAACACTGAAGCTTTCTTT
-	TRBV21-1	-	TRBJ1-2	CASSMWDRASYGYTF	TGTGCCAGCAGCATGTGGGACAGGGCATCATATGGCTACACCTTC
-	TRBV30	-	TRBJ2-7	CAWSTGIGLEQYF	TGTGCCTGGAGTACTGGGATAGGACTCGAGCAGTACTTC
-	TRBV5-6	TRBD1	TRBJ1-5	CASSLDRAQPQHF	TGTGCCAGCAGCCTGGACAGGGCTCAGCCCCAGCATTTT
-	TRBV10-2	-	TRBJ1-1	CATSELGGGGTEAFF	TGCGCCACCAGTGAACTGGGGGGGGGAGGCACTGAAGCTTTCTTT
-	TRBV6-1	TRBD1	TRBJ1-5	CASSEGKRGQGRIGVRGSNQPQHF	TGTGCCAGCAGTGAAGGGAAGCGGGGACAGGGGCGGATCGGCGTACGGGGAAGCAATCAGCCCCAGCATTTT
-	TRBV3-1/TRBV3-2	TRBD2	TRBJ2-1	CASRGSLAGGSSYNEQFF	TGTGCCAGCAGGGGTAGCCTAGCGGGGGGGAGCTCCTACAATGAGCAGTTCTTC
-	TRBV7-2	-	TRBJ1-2	CASSLSSGADNYGYTF	TGTGCCAGCAGCCTCTCGTCAGGGGCGGATAACTATGGCTACACCTTC
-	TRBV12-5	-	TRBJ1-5	CASGWLGALQPQHF	TGTGCTAGTGGTTGGTTAGGGGCTCTTCAGCCCCAGCATTTT